The next 24 T cell receptor beta chains were all read from a single sample in a study of CXCR3-negative and CXCR3-positive naive CD8 T cells. 5' RACE with UMI labels generated the TRB cDNA libraries. TCRdb re-called the 5' RACE reads, yielding one record per CDR3 amino acid sequence without DNA. Seen in this sample are roughly 63,000 distinct CDR3 sequences; the ten most common clones hold around 4.9%. These receptors' antigens are unknown. Study-wide results and caveats: Naive cells that were CXCR3-positive had more hydrophobic TRB CDR3s (compared with CXCR3-negative naive cells).

Sequenced: naive CXCR3+ CD8+ T cells from blood. Described subset: CD45RO-CCR7+CD27+CD95- naive CD8+ T cells expressing CXCR3 (TNR3+). The source of these receptors is a human donor in good health. Some clones in this sample may be carry-over from other donors' samples.

The gene calls are TRBV25-1 and TRBJ2-3. Germline lookup yields CDR1 MGHDK and CDR2 SYGVNS. This CDR3 comprises 15 residues. CDR3 sequence reads: CASSEFSRVADTQYF.

This clonotype is called medium-sized based on its frequency. The rearrangement joins TRBV7-9 to TRBJ2-3. The germline CDR1 and CDR2 sequences are SEHNR and FQNEAQ (reference sequence). This CDR3 contains 15 residues. The CDR3: CASSLLQLAEDTQYF.

The V call is TRBV28, the J call TRBJ2-3; no DNA is available, so the TRBD1 call from TCRdb remains unchecked. The CDR3 totals 14 residues. Per germline, CDR1 MDHEN and CDR2 SYDVKM. The CDR3 spells CASSFRESTDTQYF.

This chain uses TRBV7-2 with TRBJ1-4. The length of the CDR3 is 14 residues. The germline CDR1 and CDR2 sequences are SGHTA and FQGNSA. The CDR3 loop reads CASSLRQSNEKLFF.

This chain uses TRBV7-3 with TRBJ1-1; TCRdb picks TRBD1, but there is no DNA to check that call. The CDR3 covers 15 residues. Per germline, CDR1 SGHTA and CDR2 FQGTGA. CDR3: CASSPNRGMNTEAFF. Full variable domain (rest looked up from reference TRBV7-3 and TRBJ1-1): GAGVSQTPSNKVTEKGKYVELRCDPISGHTALYWYRQSLGQGPEFLIYFQGTGAADDSGLPNDRFFAVRPEGSVSTLKIQRTERGDSAVYLCASSPNRGMNTEAFFGQGTRLTVV.

The rearrangement joins TRBV12-3 or TRBV12-4 to TRBJ2-5; TCRdb names TRBD2, which stays unverified in the absence of DNA. This CDR3 region has 14 residues. CDR3: CASSWGAMGETQYF.

The chain has TRBV7-9 and TRBJ2-3. Germline-derived CDR1 and CDR2 are SEHNR and FQNEAQ (reference sequence). The CDR3 sequence is 12 residues long. CDR3 amino acids: CASSARTDTQYF.

The chain has TRBV7-8 and TRBJ2-2; TCRdb lists TRBD1, though no DNA is available to test this call. CDR3 length equals 18 residues. CDR1 is SGHVS, CDR2 FQNEAQ, per germline. CDR3 amino acids: CASSPGQGASINTGELFF.

V is TRBV4-2 and J is TRBJ2-7; the D call from TCRdb, TRBD1, cannot be confirmed without DNA. The CDR3 is 15 amino acids. The germline V gene has CDR1 LGHNA and CDR2 YNFKEQ. CDR3 amino acids: CASSQEIGGSYEQYF.

The chain carries TRBV7-9 and TRBJ1-2. CDR1 is SEHNR and CDR2 is FQNEAQ in the germline V gene (reference sequence). The CDR3 runs to 14 residues. The CDR3 loop is CASRSDGPNYGYTF. The full variable domain, with the rest looked up from reference TRBV7-9 and TRBJ1-2, is DTGVSQNPRHKITKRGQNVTFRCDPISEHNRLYWYRQTLGQGPEFLTYFQNEAQLEKSRLLSDRFSAERPKGSFSTLEIQRTEQGDSAMYLCASRSDGPNYGYTFGSGTRLTVV.

The chain has TRBV15 and TRBJ2-3; TCRdb selects TRBD2, and the lack of DNA leaves this call unchecked. The germline V gene has CDR1 LNHNV and CDR2 YYDKDF (reference sequence). This CDR3 has 15 amino acids. CDR3: CATSLPQRGADTQYF.

The CDR3 region is CSVEETNTGELFF. The gene calls are TRBV29-1 and TRBJ2-2. Germline values: CDR1 SQVTM, CDR2 ANQGSEA. There are 13 residues in the CDR3.

The CDR3 spells CASSHTGRGEADTQYF. This chain connects TRBV18 to TRBJ2-3; TCRdb lists TRBD2, though no DNA is available to test this call. CDR3 length: 16 amino acids. Germline-derived CDR1 and CDR2 are KGHSH and LQKENI.

J is TRBJ2-6 and V is TRBV20-1. CDR3 length: 15 amino acids. Looked up from germline, CDR1 is DFQATT and CDR2 is SNEGSKA (reference sequence). The chain's CDR3 is CSARDRESGANFLTF.

This chain links TRBV2 with TRBJ1-1; TCRdb indicates TRBD1, and absent DNA this call remains unverified. CDR3 length: 12 amino acids. The germline CDR1 and CDR2 sequences are SNHLY and FYNNEI. The chain's CDR3 is CATGFSNTEAFF.

Its frequency marks this clonotype as medium-sized. CDR3 residues: CASRRGWSSGTDTQYF. The V gene is TRBV6-2 or TRBV6-3, the J gene TRBJ2-3. The CDR3 extends over 16 amino acids. The V gene's germline CDR1 is MNHEY and CDR2 SVGEGT.

The rearrangement links TRBV7-9 to TRBJ2-3; TCRdb proposes TRBD1, but this gene call is untestable without DNA. This CDR3 spans 16 amino acids. In germline, CDR1 is SEHNR, CDR2 FQNEAQ (reference sequence). The CDR3 loop reads CASSLALGGVSDTQYF.

This rearrangement joins TRBV12-3 or TRBV12-4 to TRBJ2-1. The CDR3 covers 11 residues. The CDR3 loop reads CASSLVDEQFF.

The chain joins TRBV29-1 to TRBJ2-1; TCRdb indicates TRBD1, and absent DNA this call remains unverified. CDR1 and CDR2 (germline): SQVTM, ANQGSEA. The CDR3 extends over 11 amino acids. This CDR3 reads CSGDRYNEQFF.

The rearrangement links TRBV6-6 to TRBJ2-5. Germline V gene data show CDR1 as MNHNY and CDR2 as SVGAGI (reference sequence). CDR3 length equals 11 residues. The CDR3 reads CASSYAETQYF.

CDR3 amino acids: CSVERGHNEQFF. The chain employs TRBV29-1 and TRBJ2-1; TCRdb picks TRBD1, but there is no DNA to check that call. The germline CDR1 and CDR2 sequences are SQVTM and ANQGSEA. CDR3 length: 12 residues.

The J gene is TRBJ2-5, the V gene TRBV7-2; absent DNA, TCRdb's TRBD1 call cannot be checked. The germline V gene encodes CDR1 SGHTA and CDR2 FQGNSA. The CDR3 runs to 20 residues. CDR3 loop: CASSLAQVPGRSVVQETQYF.

V is TRBV27 and J is TRBJ1-6; TCRdb's assignment of TRBD1 cannot be checked, as there is no DNA. This CDR3 has 16 amino acids. Germline loops: CDR1 MNHEY, CDR2 SMNVEV (reference sequence). The CDR3 spells CASGPNKGVRFSPLHF.

This CDR3 is CASSADRGSAYEQYF. The chain has TRBV5-6 and TRBJ2-7; TCRdb reports TRBD1, a call that lacks DNA to check it against. The CDR3 runs 15 residues. From germline, CDR1 is SGHDT and CDR2 YYEEEE.